This T cell receptor (beta chain) was sequenced in a study of human T cells and chemical hapten exposure. Study-level background: 2% DPC applied to a roughly 2 cm by roughly 2 cm arm area sensitized donors.

Study results and caveats: The count of PT1 expanded TCRs correlated positively with patch test score.

TCRdb fed the RACE reads into MiXCR, producing one record per CDR3 protein. The repertoire holds about 110,000 distinct CDR3 sequences, with less than 15% as singletons. Time point reported: pre-sensitization, week 0. Treatment given: therapeutic diphenylcyclopropenone sensitization with weekly scalp DPC. This clonotype was counted at least ten times. Its antigen is currently unknown. The sequenced sample was whole blood, obtained in connection with sensitization to the hapten diphenylcyclopropenone (DPC). This TCR was sampled from a woman in her fifties or sixties with alopecia areata. Some clones in this sample may be carry-over from other donors' samples.

CDR3 nucleotide sequence: TGTGCCAGCAGTTTGGCAGGGGCCTATAGCAATCAGCCCCAGCATTTT. Protein product: CASSLAGAYSNQPQHF. The V gene is TRBV12-3 or TRBV12-4, the J gene TRBJ1-5, with D tentatively TRBD1 (6 bases). The V gene lost 3 bases and the J gene lost 0 bases, with 12 bases spanning the gap. The CDR3 has 16 amino acids.